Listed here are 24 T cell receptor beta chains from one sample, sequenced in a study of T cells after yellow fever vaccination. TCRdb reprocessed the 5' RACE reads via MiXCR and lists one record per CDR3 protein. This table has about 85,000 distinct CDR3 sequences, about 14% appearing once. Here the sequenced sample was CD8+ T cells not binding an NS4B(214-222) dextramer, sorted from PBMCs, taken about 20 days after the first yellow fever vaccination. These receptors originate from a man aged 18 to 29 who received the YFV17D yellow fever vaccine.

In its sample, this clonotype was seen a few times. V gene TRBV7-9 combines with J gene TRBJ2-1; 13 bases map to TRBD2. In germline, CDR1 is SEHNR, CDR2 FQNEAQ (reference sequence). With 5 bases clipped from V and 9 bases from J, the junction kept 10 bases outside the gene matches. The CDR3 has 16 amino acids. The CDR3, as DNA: TGTGCCAGCAGCCCGATAACTAGCGGGGGGGCCGGTGAGCAGTTCTTC. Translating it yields CASSPITSGGAGEQFF.

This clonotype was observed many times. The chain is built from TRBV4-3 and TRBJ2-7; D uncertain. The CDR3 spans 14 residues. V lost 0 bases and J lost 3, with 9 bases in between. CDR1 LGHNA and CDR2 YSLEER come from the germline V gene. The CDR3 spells CASSQDLGYYEQYF. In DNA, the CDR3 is TGCGCCAGCAGCCAAGATCTAGGGTACTACGAGCAGTACTTC.

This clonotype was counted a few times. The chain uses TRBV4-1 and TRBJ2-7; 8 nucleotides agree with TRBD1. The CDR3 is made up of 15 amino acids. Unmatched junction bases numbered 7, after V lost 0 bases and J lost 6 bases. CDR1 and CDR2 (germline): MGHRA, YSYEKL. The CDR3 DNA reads TGCGCCAGCAGCCAAGAAAAGACAGGGGAGTCCGAGCAGTACTTC. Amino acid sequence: CASSQEKTGESEQYF.

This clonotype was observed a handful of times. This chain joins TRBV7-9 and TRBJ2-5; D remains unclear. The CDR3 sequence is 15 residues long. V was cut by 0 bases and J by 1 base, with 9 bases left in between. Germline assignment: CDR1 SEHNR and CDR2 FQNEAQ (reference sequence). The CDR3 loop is CASSLARWGQETQYF. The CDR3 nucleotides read TGTGCCAGCAGCTTAGCGCGGTGGGGCCAAGAGACCCAGTACTTC.

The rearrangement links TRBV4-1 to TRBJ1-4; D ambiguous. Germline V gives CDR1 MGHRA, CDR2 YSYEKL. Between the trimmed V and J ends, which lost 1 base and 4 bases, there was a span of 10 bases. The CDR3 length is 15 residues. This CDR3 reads CASSQADPFNEKLFF. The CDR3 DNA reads TGCGCCAGCAGCCAAGCCGACCCCTTTAATGAAAAACTGTTTTTT.

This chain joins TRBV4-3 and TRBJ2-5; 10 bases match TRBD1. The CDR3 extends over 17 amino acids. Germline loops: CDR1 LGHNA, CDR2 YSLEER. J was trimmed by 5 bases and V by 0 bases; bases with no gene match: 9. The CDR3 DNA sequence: TGCGCCAGCAGCCAAGATAGGCGGACAGGGGGTGTGGAGACCCAGTACTTC. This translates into CASSQDRRTGGVETQYF.

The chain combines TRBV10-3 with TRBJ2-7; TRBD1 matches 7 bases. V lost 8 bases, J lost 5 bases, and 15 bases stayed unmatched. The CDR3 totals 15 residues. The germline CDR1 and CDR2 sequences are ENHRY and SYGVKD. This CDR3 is CAIGEGTALTHEQYF. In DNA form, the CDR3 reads TGTGCCATCGGCGAAGGGACAGCCCTTACCCACGAGCAGTACTTC.

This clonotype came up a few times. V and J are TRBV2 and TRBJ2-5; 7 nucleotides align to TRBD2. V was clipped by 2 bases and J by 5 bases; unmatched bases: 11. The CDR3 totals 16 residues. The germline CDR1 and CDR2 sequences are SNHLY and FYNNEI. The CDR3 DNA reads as TGTGCCAGCAGTGAACCCAGAACGGGGGGAGGGGAGACCCAGTACTTC. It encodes CASSEPRTGGGETQYF.

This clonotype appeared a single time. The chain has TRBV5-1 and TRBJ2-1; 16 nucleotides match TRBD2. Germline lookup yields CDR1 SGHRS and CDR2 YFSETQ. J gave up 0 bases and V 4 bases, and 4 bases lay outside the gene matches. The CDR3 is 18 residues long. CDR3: CASSPGTSGGASYNEQFF. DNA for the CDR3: TGCGCCAGCAGCCCCGGGACTAGCGGGGGGGCCTCCTACAATGAGCAGTTCTTC.

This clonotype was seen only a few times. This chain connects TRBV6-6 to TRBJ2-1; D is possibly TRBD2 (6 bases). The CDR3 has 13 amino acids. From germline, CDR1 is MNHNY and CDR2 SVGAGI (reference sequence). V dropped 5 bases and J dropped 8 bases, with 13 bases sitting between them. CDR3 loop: CASSLTSSYEQFF. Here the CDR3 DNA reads TGTGCCAGCAGTCTGACTAGTTCCTATGAGCAGTTCTTC.

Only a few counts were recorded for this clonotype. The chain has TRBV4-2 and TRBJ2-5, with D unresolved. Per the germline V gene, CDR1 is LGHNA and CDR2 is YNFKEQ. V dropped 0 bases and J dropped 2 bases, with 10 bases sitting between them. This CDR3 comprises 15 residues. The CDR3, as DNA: TGTGCCAGCAGCCAAGAGGTCGGCGGTCAAGAGACCCAGTACTTC. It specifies CASSQEVGGQETQYF.

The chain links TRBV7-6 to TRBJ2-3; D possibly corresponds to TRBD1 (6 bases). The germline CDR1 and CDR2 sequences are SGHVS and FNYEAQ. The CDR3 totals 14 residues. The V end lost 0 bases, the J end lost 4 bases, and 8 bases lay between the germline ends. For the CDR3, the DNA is TGTGCCAGCAGCTTAGCGGGGGCCTCAGATACGCAGTATTTT. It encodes CASSLAGASDTQYF.

In nucleotides, the CDR3 is TGTGCCAGCAGCATACAGGGGGCGGCCAAAAACATTCAGTACTTC. This translates into CASSIQGAAKNIQYF. The V gene is TRBV7-9, the J gene TRBJ2-4, with TRBD1 matching over 9 bases. J lost 1 base, V lost 5 bases, and 3 bases had no gene match. The germline V gene has CDR1 SEHNR and CDR2 FQNEAQ (reference sequence). CDR3 length equals 15 residues. Based on the CDR3 plus reference TRBV7-9 and TRBJ2-4, the full variable domain is DTGVSQNPRHKITKRGQNVTFRCDPISEHNRLYWYRQTLGQGPEFLTYFQNEAQLEKSRLLSDRFSAERPKGSFSTLEIQRTEQGDSAMYLCASSIQGAAKNIQYFGAGTRLSVL.

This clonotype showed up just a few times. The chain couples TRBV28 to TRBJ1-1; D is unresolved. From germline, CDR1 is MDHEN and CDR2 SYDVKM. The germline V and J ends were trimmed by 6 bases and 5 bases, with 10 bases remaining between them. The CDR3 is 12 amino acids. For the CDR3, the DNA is TGTGCCAGCAGACCAGGATTGACTGAAGCTTTCTTT. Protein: CASRPGLTEAFF.

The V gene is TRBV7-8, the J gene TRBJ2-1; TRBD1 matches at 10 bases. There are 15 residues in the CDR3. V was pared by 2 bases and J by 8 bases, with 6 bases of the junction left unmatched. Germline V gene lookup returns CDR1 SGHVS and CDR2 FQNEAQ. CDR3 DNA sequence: TGTGCCAGCAGCTTACGGGACAGGGGACAGCATGAGCAGTTCTTC. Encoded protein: CASSLRDRGQHEQFF.

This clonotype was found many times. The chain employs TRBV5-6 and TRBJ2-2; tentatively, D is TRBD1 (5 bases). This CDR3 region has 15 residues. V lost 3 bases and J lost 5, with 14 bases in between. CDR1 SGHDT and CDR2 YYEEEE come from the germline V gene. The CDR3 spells CASSSPTRDTGELFF. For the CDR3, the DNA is TGTGCCAGCAGCTCTCCGACCAGGGATACCGGGGAGCTGTTTTTT.

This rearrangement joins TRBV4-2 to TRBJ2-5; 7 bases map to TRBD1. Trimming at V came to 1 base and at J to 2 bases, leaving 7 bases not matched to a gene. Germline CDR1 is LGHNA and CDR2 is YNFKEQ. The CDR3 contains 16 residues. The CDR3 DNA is TGTGCCAGCAGCCAAGGTCCCAGGGGGTCTCAAGAGACCCAGTACTTC. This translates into CASSQGPRGSQETQYF.

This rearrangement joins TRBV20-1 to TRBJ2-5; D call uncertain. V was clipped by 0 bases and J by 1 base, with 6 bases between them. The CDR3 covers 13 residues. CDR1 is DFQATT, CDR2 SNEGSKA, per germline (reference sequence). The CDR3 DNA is TGCAGTGCTAGAGATTCCGTCCAAGAGACCCAGTACTTC. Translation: CSARDSVQETQYF.

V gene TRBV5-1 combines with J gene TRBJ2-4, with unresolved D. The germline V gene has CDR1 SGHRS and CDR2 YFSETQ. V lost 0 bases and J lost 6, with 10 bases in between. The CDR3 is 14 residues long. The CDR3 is CASSLVGGGNIQYF. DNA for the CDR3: TGCGCCAGCAGCTTGGTCGGCGGTGGAAACATTCAGTACTTC.

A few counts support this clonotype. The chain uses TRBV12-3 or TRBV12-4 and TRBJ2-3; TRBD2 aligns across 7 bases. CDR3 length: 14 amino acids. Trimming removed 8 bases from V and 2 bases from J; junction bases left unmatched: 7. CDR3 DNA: TGTGCCAGCGAGGGTCTAGCGGACACAGATACGCAGTATTTT. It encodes CASEGLADTDTQYF.

The CDR3 DNA sequence: TGTGCCAGCAGTTACCCGACTCGAGGAGGAAGGCCGAGCTATGGCTACACCTTC. Translating gives CASSYPTRGGRPSYGYTF. The chain couples TRBV6-2 or TRBV6-3 to TRBJ1-2; D is unresolved. V was shortened by 2 bases and J by 4 bases, with 23 bases between the two germline ends. This CDR3 is built from 18 residues. CDR1 MNHEY and CDR2 SVGEGT come from the germline V gene.

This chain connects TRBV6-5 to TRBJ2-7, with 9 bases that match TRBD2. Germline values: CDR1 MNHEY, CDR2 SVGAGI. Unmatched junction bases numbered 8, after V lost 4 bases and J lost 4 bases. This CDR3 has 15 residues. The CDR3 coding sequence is TGTGCCAGCAGTTTACTGCCTAGCGGGGAGTACGAGCAGTACTTC. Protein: CASSLLPSGEYEQYF.

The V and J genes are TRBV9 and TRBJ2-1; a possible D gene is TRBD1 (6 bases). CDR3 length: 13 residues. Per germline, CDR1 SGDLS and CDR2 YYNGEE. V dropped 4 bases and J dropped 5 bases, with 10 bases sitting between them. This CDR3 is CASSPDRHNEQFF. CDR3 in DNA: TGTGCCAGCAGCCCGGACAGACACAATGAGCAGTTCTTC.

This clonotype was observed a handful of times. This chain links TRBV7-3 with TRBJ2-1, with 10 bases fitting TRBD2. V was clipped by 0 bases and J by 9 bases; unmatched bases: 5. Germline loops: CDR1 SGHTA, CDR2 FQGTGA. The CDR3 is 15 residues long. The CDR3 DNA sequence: TGTGCCAGCAGCTTAACGATAGCGGGGGGTATTGAGCAGTTCTTC. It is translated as CASSLTIAGGIEQFF.